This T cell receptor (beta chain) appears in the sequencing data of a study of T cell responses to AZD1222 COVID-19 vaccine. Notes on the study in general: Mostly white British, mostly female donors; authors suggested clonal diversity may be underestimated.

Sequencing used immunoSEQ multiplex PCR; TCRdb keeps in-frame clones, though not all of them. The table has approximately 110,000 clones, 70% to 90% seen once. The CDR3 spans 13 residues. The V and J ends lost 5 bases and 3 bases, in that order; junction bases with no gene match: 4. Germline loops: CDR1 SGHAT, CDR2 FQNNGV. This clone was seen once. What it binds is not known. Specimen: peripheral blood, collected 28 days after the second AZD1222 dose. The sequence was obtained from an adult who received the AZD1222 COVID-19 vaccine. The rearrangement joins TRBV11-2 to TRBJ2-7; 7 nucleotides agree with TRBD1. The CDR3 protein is CASSVNRGYEQYF. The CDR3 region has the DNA TGTGCCAGCAGCGTCAACAGGGGCTACGAGCAGTACTTC.